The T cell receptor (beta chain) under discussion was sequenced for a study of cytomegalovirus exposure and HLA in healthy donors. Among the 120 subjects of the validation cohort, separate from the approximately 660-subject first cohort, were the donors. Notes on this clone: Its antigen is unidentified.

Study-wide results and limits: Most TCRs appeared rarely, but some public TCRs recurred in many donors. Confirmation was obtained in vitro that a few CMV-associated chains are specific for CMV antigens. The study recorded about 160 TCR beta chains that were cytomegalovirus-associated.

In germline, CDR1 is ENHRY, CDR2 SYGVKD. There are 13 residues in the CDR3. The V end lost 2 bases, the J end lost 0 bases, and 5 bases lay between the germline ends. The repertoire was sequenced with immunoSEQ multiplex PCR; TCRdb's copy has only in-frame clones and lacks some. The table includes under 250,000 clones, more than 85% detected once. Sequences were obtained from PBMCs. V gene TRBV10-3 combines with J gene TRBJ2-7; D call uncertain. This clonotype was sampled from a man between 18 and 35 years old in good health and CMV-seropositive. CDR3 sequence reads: CAISETDSYEQYF. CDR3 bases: TGTGCCATCAGTGAGACCGACTCCTACGAGCAGTACTTC.